This T cell receptor (beta chain) was identified in a study of cytomegalovirus exposure and HLA in healthy donors. The table came from immunoSEQ multiplex PCR; TCRdb's copy has only in-frame clones and leaves some out. The table shows about 49,000 clones, with about 93% occurring only once. V dropped 4 bases and J dropped 7; count of bases not matched to a gene: 9. The germline V gene has CDR1 MNHEY and CDR2 SVGAGI. There are 14 residues in the CDR3. Study-level points and caveats: Reportedly, cytomegalovirus status was diagnosed with high sensitivity and specificity.

With respect to this clone: Its target is unknown.

This TCR was recovered from a woman aged 18 to 35 in good health and CMV-seropositive. The sequencing sample was made of PBMCs. The rearrangement links TRBV6-5 to TRBJ1-2; 7 nucleotides align to TRBD1. The CDR3 spells CASSSEDRQLGYTF. The CDR3 nucleotides are TGTGCCAGCAGTTCCGAGGACAGGCAACTTGGCTACACCTTC.